The 18 T cell receptor beta chains in this list originate from one sample, sequenced in a study of spatial heterogeneity in lung cancer. The study's findings and limits: Mutation counts in tumors were tracked by counts of expanded intratumoral alpha and beta TCRs.

The time point denotes: sample taken at primary tumor resection. No cognate antigen is known for these TCRs. TCRdb ran MiXCR on the 5' RACE reads and lists one entry per CDR3 protein. The data show over 8,500 distinct CDR3 sequences, less than 6% seen once. Here the sequenced sample was lung tumor tissue, taken at surgery. The origin of the receptors is a female donor with early-stage non-small cell lung cancer.

This clonotype was counted between two and nine times. CDR3 in amino acids: CASSAQETQYF. The CDR3 DNA sequence: TGTGCCAGCAGCGCCCAAGAGACCCAGTACTTC. The V gene is TRBV7-2, the J gene TRBJ2-5; D gene uncertain. This CDR3 comprises 11 residues. Trimming cost V 5 bases and J 1 base, with 2 bases left between them. The germline CDR1 and CDR2 sequences are SGHTA and FQGNSA.

As regards this clonotype: A much larger clonotype is one base distant, so this may be a read error. The rearrangement joins TRBV2 to TRBJ2-3; D might be TRBD2 (5 bases). The CDR3 loop spans 14 amino acids. With 11 bases removed from V and 0 bases from J, the gap between germline ends came to 15 bases. Looked up from germline, CDR1 is SNHLY and CDR2 is FYNNEI. DNA of the CDR3: TGTGCCGGACCGGAGGCAGCAAGCACAGATACGCAGTATTTT. It encodes CAGPEAASTDTQYF. Full variable domain (outside the CDR3, taken from reference TRBV2 and TRBJ2-3): EPEVTQTPSHQVTQMGQEVILRCVPISNHLYFYWYRQILGQKVEFLVSFYNNEISEKSEIFDDQFSVERPDGSNFTLKIRSTKLEDSAMYFCAGPEAASTDTQYFGPGTRLTVL.

This clonotype was detected ten times or more. This sequence joins TRBV11-2 and TRBJ2-3, with D unresolved. The CDR3 is 14 amino acids. Trimming took 3 bases from V and 9 from J, leaving 16 bases between them. From germline, CDR1 is SGHAT and CDR2 FQNNGV. Here the CDR3 reads CASSLERWSATQYF. The CDR3 DNA reads TGTGCCAGCAGCTTGGAAAGATGGTCAGCAACGCAGTATTTT.

This clonotype has at least ten counts. V gene TRBV21-1 combines with J gene TRBJ1-5; the tabulated D call, TRBD1, remains unverified against the DNA. TRBV21-1 is designated a pseudogene. The CDR3 loop spans 19 amino acids. The CDR3 sequence is CASTAKSTAPYYSNQPQHF. The CDR3 nucleotides are TGTGCCAGCACCGCAAAGAGCACAGCCCCTTACTATAGCAATCAGCCCCAGCATTTT.

The sample holds a few counts of this clonotype. The rearrangement links TRBV6-5 to TRBJ2-1; 8 nucleotides agree with TRBD2. This CDR3 is 15 amino acids long. The germline gives CDR1 MNHEY, CDR2 SVGAGI. The trim removed 0 bases at V and 3 bases at J, leaving 1 base unmatched. This chain's CDR3 is CASSYSTSGYNEQFF. The CDR3 DNA follows: TGTGCCAGCAGTTACTCTACTAGCGGCTACAATGAGCAGTTCTTC.

This clonotype was found many times. The genes are TRBV20-1 and TRBJ2-1, with TRBD2 matching 14 bases. The V gene's germline CDR1 is DFQATT and CDR2 SNEGSKA (reference sequence). The CDR3 covers 21 residues. Losses at the gene ends were 4 bases for V and 0 bases for J; bases not matched to a gene: 17. CDR3 region: CSAKRPGLAGASLGSYNEQFF. CDR3 sequence (DNA): TGCAGTGCTAAAAGACCGGGACTAGCGGGAGCCTCCCTGGGCTCCTACAATGAGCAGTTCTTC.

At least ten counts were recorded for this clonotype. CDR3 protein: CASSYSVTLNTEAFF. The CDR3 DNA is TGTGCCAGCAGTTACTCGGTGACGCTGAACACTGAAGCTTTCTTT. The chain is built from TRBV6-2 or TRBV6-3 and TRBJ1-1; D is uncertain. CDR3 length: 15 residues. The germline CDR1 and CDR2 sequences are MNHEY and SVGEGT. Deletions cut 0 bases from V and 0 bases from J, with 8 bases between.

This clonotype has at least ten counts. The chain joins TRBV3-1 to TRBJ1-6; TRBD1 might be the D (6 bases). The V gene's germline CDR1 is LGHDT and CDR2 YNNKEL (reference sequence). The V and J ends lost 2 bases and 10 bases respectively, with 15 bases between them. The CDR3 runs 15 residues. CDR3 residues: CASSQLPTGPSPLHF. The DNA of the CDR3 is TGTGCCAGCAGCCAACTCCCGACAGGTCCCTCACCCCTCCACTTT. The complete variable domain, with remaining parts taken from reference TRBV3-1 and TRBJ1-6, reads DTAVSQTPKYLVTQMGNDKSIKCEQNLGHDTMYWYKQDSKKFLKIMFSYNNKELIINETVPNRFSPKSPDKAHLNLHINSLELGDSAVYFCASSQLPTGPSPLHFGNGTRLTVT.

This clonotype was detected ten times or more. The genes are TRBV6-6 and TRBJ2-3; D ambiguous. V was pared by 4 bases and J by 3 bases, with 20 bases between. The germline V gene has CDR1 MNHNY and CDR2 SVGAGI (reference sequence). The CDR3 sequence is 17 residues long. The CDR3 DNA follows: TGTGCCAGCAGTTCCGGCGGCCACCGCATGGGTACAGATACGCAGTATTTT. This translates into CASSSGGHRMGTDTQYF.

This clonotype was detected many times. The V call is TRBV20-1, the J call TRBJ2-5; 7 nucleotides agree with TRBD1. There are 14 residues in the CDR3. CDR1 and CDR2 (germline): DFQATT, SNEGSKA (reference sequence). The junction had 11 bases not matched to a gene; V was cut back by 5 bases and J by 5 bases. The CDR3, as DNA: TGCAGTGCTCCGAGGTTACAGGGGCAGGAGACCCAGTACTTC. This encodes CSAPRLQGQETQYF.

This clonotype was recorded many times. The chain couples TRBV25-1 to TRBJ2-1, with D unresolved. The germline V gene encodes CDR1 MGHDK and CDR2 SYGVNS. The CDR3 spans 12 residues. The V and J ends lost 4 bases and 8 bases respectively, with 9 bases between them. CDR3 sequence: CASSVGWYEQFF. The CDR3 region has the DNA TGTGCCAGCAGTGTGGGATGGTATGAGCAGTTCTTC.

This clonotype was counted at least ten times. This chain links TRBV2 with TRBJ2-7; D not certain. The CDR3 has 13 amino acids. V dropped 6 bases and J dropped 5 bases, with 14 bases sitting between them. Looked up from germline, CDR1 is SNHLY and CDR2 is FYNNEI. Written as DNA, the CDR3 is TGTGCCAGCAGGGGATTCGGAAGGGACGAGCAGTACTTC. Its protein is CASRGFGRDEQYF.

As to this clonotype: It may be a read error: a sequence one base away is much more abundant. The gene calls are TRBV7-9 and TRBJ1-2; TRBD1 agrees at 7 bases. The V gene end was trimmed by 5 bases and the J gene end by 6 bases; junction bases not matched to a gene: 6. The CDR3 extends over 13 amino acids. Germline assignment: CDR1 SEHNR and CDR2 FQNEAQ (reference sequence). This CDR3 reads CASSQDRLNGYTF. The DNA for the CDR3 is TGTGCCAGCAGCCAGGACAGGTTAAATGGCTACACCTTC.

This clonotype came up many times. This chain joins TRBV20-1 and TRBJ2-7; a weak D match, TRBD2 (6 bases). The CDR3 length is 13 residues. Trimming stripped 6 bases from V and 6 bases from J, with 18 bases between. Looked up from germline, CDR1 is DFQATT and CDR2 is SNEGSKA (reference sequence). CDR3 residues: CSAGGEMGVEQYF. Here the CDR3 DNA reads TGCAGTGCCGGAGGGGAGATGGGGGTCGAGCAGTACTTC.

This clonotype was picked up a small number of times. The chain links TRBV5-1 to TRBJ2-7; no clear D gene. Between the trimmed V and J ends, which lost 5 bases and 4 bases, there was a span of 7 bases. Looked up from germline, CDR1 is SGHRS and CDR2 is YFSETQ. The CDR3 has 11 residues. The DNA of the CDR3 is TGCGCCAGCAGAATCGGGTACGAGCAGTACTTC. This codes for CASRIGYEQYF. Full variable domain (rest looked up from reference TRBV5-1 and TRBJ2-7): KAGVTQTPRYLIKTRGQQVTLSCSPISGHRSVSWYQQTPGQGLQFLFEYFSETQRNKGNFPGRFSGRQFSNSRSEMNVSTLELGDSALYLCASRIGYEQYFGPGTRLTVT.

This clonotype appeared many times. The rearrangement joins TRBV4-3 to TRBJ2-7; a possible D gene is TRBD1 (6 bases). There are 15 residues in the CDR3. V lost 1 base to trimming and J lost 6 bases, with 16 bases between them. Germline V CDR1 and CDR2: LGHNA, YSLEER. This CDR3 reads CASSQGLLDSSEQYF. DNA of the CDR3: TGCGCCAGCAGCCAAGGGCTATTGGACAGCTCCGAGCAGTACTTC.

This clonotype was recorded many times. The chain carries TRBV20-1 and TRBJ2-5, with TRBD2 as a possible D gene (5 bases). Trimming stripped 0 bases from V and 2 bases from J, with 13 bases between. There are 15 residues in the CDR3. Germline assignment: CDR1 DFQATT and CDR2 SNEGSKA (reference sequence). CDR3 protein: CSARDTLAAQETQYF. In DNA, the CDR3 is TGCAGTGCTAGAGACACCCTAGCAGCTCAAGAGACCCAGTACTTC.

This clonotype was detected a few times. The J gene is TRBJ1-2, the V gene TRBV10-3; TRBD1 matches 8 bases. The CDR3 spans 14 residues. J gave up 3 bases and V 5 bases, and 5 bases lay outside the gene matches. Germline V gene lookup returns CDR1 ENHRY and CDR2 SYGVKD. Written as DNA, the CDR3 is TGTGCCATCAGTTTGCAGGACAGGGACTATGGCTACACCTTC. Translation gives CAISLQDRDYGYTF.